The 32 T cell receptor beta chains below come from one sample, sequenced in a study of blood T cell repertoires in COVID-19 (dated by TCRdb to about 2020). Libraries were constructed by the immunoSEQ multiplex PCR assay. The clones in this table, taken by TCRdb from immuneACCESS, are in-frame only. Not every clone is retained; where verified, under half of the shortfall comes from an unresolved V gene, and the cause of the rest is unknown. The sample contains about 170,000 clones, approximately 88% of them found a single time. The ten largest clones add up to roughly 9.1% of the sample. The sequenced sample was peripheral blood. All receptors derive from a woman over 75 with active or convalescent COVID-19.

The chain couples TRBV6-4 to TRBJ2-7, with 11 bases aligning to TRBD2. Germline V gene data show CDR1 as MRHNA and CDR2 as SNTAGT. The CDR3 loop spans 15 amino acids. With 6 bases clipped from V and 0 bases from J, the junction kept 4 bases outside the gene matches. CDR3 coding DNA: TGTGCCAGCAGCCAACTAGCGGGGGCCTCCTACGAGCAGTACTTC. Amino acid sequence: CASSQLAGASYEQYF.

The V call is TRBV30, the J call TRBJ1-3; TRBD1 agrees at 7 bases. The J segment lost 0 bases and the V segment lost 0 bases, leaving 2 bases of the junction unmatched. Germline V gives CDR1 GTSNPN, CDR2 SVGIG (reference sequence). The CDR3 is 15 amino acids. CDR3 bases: TGTGCCTGGAGTGTACAGGGGATCTCTGGAAACACCATATATTTT. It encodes CAWSVQGISGNTIYF.

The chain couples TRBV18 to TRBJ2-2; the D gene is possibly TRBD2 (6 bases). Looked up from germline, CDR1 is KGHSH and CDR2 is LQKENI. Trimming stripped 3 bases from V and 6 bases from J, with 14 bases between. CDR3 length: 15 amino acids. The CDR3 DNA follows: TGTGCCAGCTCACCTTCCTGGGCGGGGCCCGGGGAGCTGTTTTTT. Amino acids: CASSPSWAGPGELFF.

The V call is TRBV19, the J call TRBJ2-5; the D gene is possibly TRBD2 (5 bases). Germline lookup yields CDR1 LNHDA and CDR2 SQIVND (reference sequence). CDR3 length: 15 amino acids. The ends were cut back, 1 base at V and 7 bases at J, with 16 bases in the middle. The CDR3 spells CASSIGATSEGTQYF. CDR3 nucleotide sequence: TGTGCCAGTAGTATAGGAGCAACCTCAGAGGGGACCCAGTACTTC.

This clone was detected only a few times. The CDR3 here is CASRIGRGASTGELFF. CDR3 coding DNA: TGTGCCAGCAGGATAGGGCGGGGGGCGAGCACCGGGGAGCTGTTTTTT. This chain links TRBV7-2 with TRBJ2-2; 8 nucleotides align to TRBD2. The CDR3 sequence is 16 residues long. V lost 6 bases and J lost 4; bases outside the gene matches: 10. Germline CDR1 SGHTA, CDR2 FQGNSA.

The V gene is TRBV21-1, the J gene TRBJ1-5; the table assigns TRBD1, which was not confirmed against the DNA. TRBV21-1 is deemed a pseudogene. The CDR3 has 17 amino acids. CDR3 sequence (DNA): TGTGCCAGCAGCAAAGGAACAGGTCCTCTAGGCTATCAGCCCCAGCATTTT. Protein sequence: CASSKGTGPLGYQPQHF.

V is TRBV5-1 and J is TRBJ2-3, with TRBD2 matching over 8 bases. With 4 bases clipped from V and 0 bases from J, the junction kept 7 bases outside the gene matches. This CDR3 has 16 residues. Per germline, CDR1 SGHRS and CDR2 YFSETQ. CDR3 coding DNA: TGCGCCAGCAGCCATACTAGCGGAGCTAGCACAGATACGCAGTATTTT. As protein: CASSHTSGASTDTQYF.

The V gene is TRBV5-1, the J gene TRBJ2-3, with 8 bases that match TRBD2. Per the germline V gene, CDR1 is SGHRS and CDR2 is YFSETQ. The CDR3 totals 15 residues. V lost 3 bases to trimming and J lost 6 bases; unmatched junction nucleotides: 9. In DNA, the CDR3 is TGCGCCAGCAGCTCCCTAAGCGGGGGCAGGGATACGCAGTATTTT. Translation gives CASSSLSGGRDTQYF.

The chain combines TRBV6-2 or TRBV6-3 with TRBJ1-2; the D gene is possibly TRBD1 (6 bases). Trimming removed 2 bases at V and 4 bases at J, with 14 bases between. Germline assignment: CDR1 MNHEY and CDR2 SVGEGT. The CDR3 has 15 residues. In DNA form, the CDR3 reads TGTGCCAGCAGTTACCCACCGACAGGAAGCTATGGCTACACCTTC. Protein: CASSYPPTGSYGYTF.

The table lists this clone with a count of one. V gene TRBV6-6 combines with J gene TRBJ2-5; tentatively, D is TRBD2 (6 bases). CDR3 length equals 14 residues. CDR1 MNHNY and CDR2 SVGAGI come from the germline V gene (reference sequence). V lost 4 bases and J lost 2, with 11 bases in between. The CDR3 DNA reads TGTGCCAGCAGTTTCGCCAGCGGGCAAGAGACCCAGTACTTC. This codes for CASSFASGQETQYF.

The CDR3: CASREGPPAPGYTF. CDR3 DNA sequence: TGTGCCAGTAGGGAGGGCCCACCAGCGCCTGGCTACACCTTC. The chain couples TRBV19 to TRBJ1-2; D unclear. This CDR3 is 14 amino acids long. V gave up 6 bases and J gave up 7 bases, with 18 bases separating them. Germline V gene data show CDR1 as LNHDA and CDR2 as SQIVND (reference sequence). The full variable domain, with the rest looked up from reference TRBV19 and TRBJ1-2, is DGGITQSPKYLFRKEGQNVTLSCEQNLNHDAMYWYRQDPGQGLRLIYYSQIVNDFQKGDIAEGYSVSREKKESFPLTVTSAQKNPTAFYLCASREGPPAPGYTFGSGTRLTVV.

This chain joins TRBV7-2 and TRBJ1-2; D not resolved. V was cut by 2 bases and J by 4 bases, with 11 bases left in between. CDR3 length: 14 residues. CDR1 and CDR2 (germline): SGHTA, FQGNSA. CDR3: CASSLSEGFYGYTF. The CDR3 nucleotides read TGTGCCAGCAGCTTAAGCGAGGGATTCTATGGCTACACCTTC.

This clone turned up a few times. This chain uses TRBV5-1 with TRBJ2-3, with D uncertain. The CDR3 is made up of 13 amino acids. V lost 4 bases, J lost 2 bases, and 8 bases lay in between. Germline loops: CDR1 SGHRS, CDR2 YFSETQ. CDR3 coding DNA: TGCGCCAGCAGCCGGCGGCTCACAGATACGCAGTATTTT. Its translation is CASSRRLTDTQYF.

The CDR3 nucleotides read TGTGCCAGCAGTCCGGGACAGGGTCTTACCCTCAGGGGTGAAAAACTGTTTTTT. This gives the protein CASSPGQGLTLRGEKLFF. The chain is built from TRBV6-6 and TRBJ1-4, with TRBD1 matching over 9 bases. This CDR3 comprises 18 residues. Trimming removed 5 bases from V and 7 bases from J; junction bases left unmatched: 17. CDR1 and CDR2 (germline): MNHNY, SVGAGI (reference sequence).

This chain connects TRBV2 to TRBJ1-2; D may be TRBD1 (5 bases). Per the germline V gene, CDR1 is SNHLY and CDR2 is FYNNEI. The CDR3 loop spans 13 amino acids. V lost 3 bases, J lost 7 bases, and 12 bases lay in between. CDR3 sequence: CASSEGQGGGYTF. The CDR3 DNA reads TGTGCCAGCAGTGAGGGGCAGGGAGGTGGCTACACCTTC.

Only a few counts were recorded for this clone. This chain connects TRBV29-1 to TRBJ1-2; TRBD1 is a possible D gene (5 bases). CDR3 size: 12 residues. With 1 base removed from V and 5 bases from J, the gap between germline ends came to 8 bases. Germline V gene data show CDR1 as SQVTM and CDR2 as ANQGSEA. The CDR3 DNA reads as TGCAGCGTTGAAGGGACACTATATGGCTACACCTTC. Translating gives CSVEGTLYGYTF.

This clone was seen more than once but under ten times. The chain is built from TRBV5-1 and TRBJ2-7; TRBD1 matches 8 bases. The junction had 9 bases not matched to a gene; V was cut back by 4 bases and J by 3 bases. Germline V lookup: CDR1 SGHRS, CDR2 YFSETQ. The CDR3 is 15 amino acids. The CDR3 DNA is TGCGCCAGCAGCGATACGAGACAGGGGCTCTACGAGCAGTACTTC. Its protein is CASSDTRQGLYEQYF. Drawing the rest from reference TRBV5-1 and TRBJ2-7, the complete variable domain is KAGVTQTPRYLIKTRGQQVTLSCSPISGHRSVSWYQQTPGQGLQFLFEYFSETQRNKGNFPGRFSGRQFSNSRSEMNVSTLELGDSALYLCASSDTRQGLYEQYFGPGTRLTVT.

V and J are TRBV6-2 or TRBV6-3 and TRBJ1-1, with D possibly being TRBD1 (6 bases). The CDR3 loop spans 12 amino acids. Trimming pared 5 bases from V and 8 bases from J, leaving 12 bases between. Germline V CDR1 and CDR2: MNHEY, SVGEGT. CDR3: CASSHGQPEAFF. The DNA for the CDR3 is TGTGCCAGCAGTCACGGACAGCCAGAAGCTTTCTTT.

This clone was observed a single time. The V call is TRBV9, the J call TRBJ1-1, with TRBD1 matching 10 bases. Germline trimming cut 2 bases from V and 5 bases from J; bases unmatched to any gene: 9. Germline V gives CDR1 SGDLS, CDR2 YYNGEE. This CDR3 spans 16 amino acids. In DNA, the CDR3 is TGTGCCAGCAGCGTCGGGACAGGGGTTAGGGGGACTGAAGCTTTCTTT. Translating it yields CASSVGTGVRGTEAFF.

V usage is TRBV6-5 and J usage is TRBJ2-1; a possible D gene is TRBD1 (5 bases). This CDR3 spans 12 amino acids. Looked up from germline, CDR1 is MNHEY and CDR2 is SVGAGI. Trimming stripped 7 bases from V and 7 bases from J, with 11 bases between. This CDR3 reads CASKGVGNEQFF. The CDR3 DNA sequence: TGTGCCAGCAAAGGGGTTGGGAATGAGCAGTTCTTC.

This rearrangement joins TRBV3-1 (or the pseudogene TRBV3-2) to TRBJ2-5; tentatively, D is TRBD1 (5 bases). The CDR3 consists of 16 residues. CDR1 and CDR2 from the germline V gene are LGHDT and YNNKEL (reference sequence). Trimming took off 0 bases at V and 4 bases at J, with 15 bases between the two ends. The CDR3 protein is CASSQDRGQRGETQYF. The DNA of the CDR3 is TGTGCCAGCAGCCAAGATAGGGGTCAGAGAGGAGAGACCCAGTACTTC.

The CDR3: CASSQESWGEAFF. The CDR3 DNA is TGTGCCAGCAGCCAAGAATCTTGGGGCGAAGCTTTCTTT. The chain employs TRBV3-1 (or the pseudogene TRBV3-2) and TRBJ1-1; D possibly corresponds to TRBD1 (5 bases). V was shortened by 0 bases and J by 8 bases, with 10 bases between the two germline ends. The V gene's germline CDR1 is LGHDT and CDR2 YNNKEL (reference sequence). This CDR3 comprises 13 residues.

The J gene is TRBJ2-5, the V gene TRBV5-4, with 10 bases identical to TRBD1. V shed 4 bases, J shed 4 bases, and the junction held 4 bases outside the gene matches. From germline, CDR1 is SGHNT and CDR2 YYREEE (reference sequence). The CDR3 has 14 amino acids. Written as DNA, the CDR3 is TGTGCCAGCAGCCGAGGGACAGGGGCAGAGACCCAGTACTTC. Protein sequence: CASSRGTGAETQYF.

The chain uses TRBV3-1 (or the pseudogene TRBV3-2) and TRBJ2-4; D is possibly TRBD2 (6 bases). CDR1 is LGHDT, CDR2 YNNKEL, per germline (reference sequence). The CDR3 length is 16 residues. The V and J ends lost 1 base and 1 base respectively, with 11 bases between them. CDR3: CASSQARREAKNIQYF. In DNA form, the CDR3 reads TGTGCCAGCAGCCAAGCTCGCCGGGAGGCCAAAAACATTCAGTACTTC.

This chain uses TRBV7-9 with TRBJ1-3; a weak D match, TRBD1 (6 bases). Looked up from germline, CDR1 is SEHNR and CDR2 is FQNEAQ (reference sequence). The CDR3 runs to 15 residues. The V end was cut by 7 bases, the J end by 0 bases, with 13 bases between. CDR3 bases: TGTGCCAGCAAACCCCCGGACAGCTCTGGAAACACCATATATTTT. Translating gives CASKPPDSSGNTIYF.

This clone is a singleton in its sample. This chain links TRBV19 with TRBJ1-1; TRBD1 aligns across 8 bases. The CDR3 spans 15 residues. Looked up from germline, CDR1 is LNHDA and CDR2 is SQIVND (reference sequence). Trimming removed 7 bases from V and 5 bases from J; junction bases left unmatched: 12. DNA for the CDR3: TGTGCCAGTAAAGGGGGGACAGGCCTGAGGACTGAAGCTTTCTTT. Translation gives CASKGGTGLRTEAFF.

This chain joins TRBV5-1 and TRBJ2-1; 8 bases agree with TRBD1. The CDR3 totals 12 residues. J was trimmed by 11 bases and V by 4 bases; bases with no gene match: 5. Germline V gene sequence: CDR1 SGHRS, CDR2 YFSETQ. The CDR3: CASSTGQGQQFF. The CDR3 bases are TGCGCCAGCAGCACAGGACAGGGCCAGCAGTTCTTC.

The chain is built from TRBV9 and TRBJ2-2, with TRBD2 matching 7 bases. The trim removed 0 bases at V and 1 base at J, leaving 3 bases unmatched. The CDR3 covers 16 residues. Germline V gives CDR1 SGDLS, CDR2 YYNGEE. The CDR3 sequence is CASSVGPSGNTGELFF. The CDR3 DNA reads TGTGCCAGCAGCGTAGGCCCTAGCGGGAACACCGGGGAGCTGTTTTTT.

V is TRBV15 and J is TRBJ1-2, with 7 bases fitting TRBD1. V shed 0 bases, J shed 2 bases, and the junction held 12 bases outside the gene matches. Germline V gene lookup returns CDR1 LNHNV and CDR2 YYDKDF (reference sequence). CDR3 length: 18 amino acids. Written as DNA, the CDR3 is TGTGCCACCAGCAGAGATAGGGGACAGTTGGGGCGAAACTATGGCTACACCTTC. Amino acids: CATSRDRGQLGRNYGYTF.

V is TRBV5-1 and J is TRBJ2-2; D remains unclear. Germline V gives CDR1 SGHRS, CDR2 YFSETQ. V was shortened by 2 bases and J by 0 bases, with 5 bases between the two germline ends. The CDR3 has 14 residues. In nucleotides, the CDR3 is TGCGCCAGCAGCTTCGAGGCGAACACCGGGGAGCTGTTTTTT. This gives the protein CASSFEANTGELFF.

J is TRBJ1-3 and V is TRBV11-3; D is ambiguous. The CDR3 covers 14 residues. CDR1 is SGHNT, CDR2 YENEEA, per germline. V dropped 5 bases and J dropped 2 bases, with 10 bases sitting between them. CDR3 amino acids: CASSLAFAGNTIYF. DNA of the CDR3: TGTGCCAGCAGCCTCGCGTTCGCTGGAAACACCATATATTTT.

The CDR3 DNA reads as TGCGCCAGCAGCTTTAACTCATTCACAACTAATGAAAAACTGTTTTTT. Translating gives CASSFNSFTTNEKLFF. The chain recombines TRBV5-1 with TRBJ1-4; no firm D call. The germline gives CDR1 SGHRS, CDR2 YFSETQ. The CDR3 is 16 residues long. The V end lost 2 bases, the J end lost 0 bases, and 11 bases lay between the germline ends.